These 3 T cell receptor beta chains originate from one sample sequenced in a study of CD4 T cells in relation to SARS-CoV-2 and coronaviruses. Their antigen targets remain unknown. The protocol was immunoSEQ multiplex PCR, while the TCRdb copy is restricted to in-frame clones and leaves out a portion. The table lists approximately 41,000 clones, 84% of them singletons, with 1.2% in the top ten. The sample was naive CD4+ T cells from PBMCs, cultured in vitro. Subset noted: naive CD4+ T cells isolated by negative enrichment. The source of these receptors is an adult with COVID-19.

The sample holds a few counts of this clone. This sequence joins TRBV5-4 and TRBJ2-7; 9 nucleotides match TRBD2. J gave up 5 bases and V 0 bases, and 6 bases lay outside the gene matches. The V gene's germline CDR1 is SGHNT and CDR2 YYREEE (reference sequence). This CDR3 spans 15 amino acids. In nucleotides, the CDR3 is TGTGCCAGCAGCTTGGAACTAGCGGGTTTTAACGAGCAGTACTTC. As protein: CASSLELAGFNEQYF. Using reference TRBV5-4 and TRBJ2-7 for the parts outside the CDR3, the full variable domain is ETGVTQSPTHLIKTRGQQVTLRCSSQSGHNTVSWYQQALGQGPQFIFQYYREEENGRGNFPPRFSGLQFPNYSSELNVNALELDDSALYLCASSLELAGFNEQYFGPGTRLTVT.

This clone occurred a few times. V usage is TRBV19 and J usage is TRBJ1-5; the D gene is possibly TRBD1 (6 bases). CDR1 and CDR2 from the germline V gene are LNHDA and SQIVND (reference sequence). Deletions cut 10 bases from V and 0 bases from J, with 25 bases between. There are 18 residues in the CDR3. In DNA, the CDR3 is TGTGCCACCACTGTGGGGGGAGGGGGGATTTATAGCAATCAGCCCCAGCATTTT. Its protein is CATTVGGGGIYSNQPQHF.

The DNA for the CDR3 is TGCGCCAGCAGCTTTGACGTACCAAATGAGCAGTTCTTC. Protein product: CASSFDVPNEQFF. The chain carries TRBV5-1 and TRBJ2-1; D unresolved. Germline lookup yields CDR1 SGHRS and CDR2 YFSETQ. V was trimmed by 2 bases and J by 7 bases, leaving 10 bases between them. The CDR3 runs to 13 residues.